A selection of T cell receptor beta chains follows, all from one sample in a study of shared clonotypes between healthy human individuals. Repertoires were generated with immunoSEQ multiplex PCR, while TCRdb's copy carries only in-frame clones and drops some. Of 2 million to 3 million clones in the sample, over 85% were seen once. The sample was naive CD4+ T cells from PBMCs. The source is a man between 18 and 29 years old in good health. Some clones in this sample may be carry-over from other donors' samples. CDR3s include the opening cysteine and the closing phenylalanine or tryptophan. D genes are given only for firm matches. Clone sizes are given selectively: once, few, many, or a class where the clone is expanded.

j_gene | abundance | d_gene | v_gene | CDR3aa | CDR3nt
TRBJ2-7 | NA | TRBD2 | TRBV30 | CAWTSGSIYEQYF | TGTGCCTGGACTAGCGGGAGTATCTACGAGCAGTACTTC
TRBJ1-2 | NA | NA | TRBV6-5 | CASSSTRRGHGYTF | TGTGCCAGCAGTTCCACTCGTCGGGGGCATGGCTACACCTTC
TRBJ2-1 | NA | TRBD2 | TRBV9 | CASSVLAGGLDEQFF | TGTGCCAGCAGCGTACTAGCGGGAGGCCTGGATGAGCAGTTCTTC
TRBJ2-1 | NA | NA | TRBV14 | CASSQDVHPAVNEQFF | TGTGCCAGCAGCCAAGATGTCCACCCTGCAGTCAATGAGCAGTTCTTC
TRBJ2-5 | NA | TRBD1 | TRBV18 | CASSPAQGPGETQYF | TGTGCCAGCTCACCCGCACAGGGGCCGGGAGAGACCCAGTACTTC
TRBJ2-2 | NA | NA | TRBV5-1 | CASSFGAWGVGTGELFF | TGCGCCAGCAGCTTCGGAGCCTGGGGTGTGGGAACCGGGGAGCTGTTTTTT
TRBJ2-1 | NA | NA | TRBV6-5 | CASSYSPGLYNEQFF | TGTGCCAGCAGTTACTCTCCAGGGCTGTACAATGAGCAGTTCTTC
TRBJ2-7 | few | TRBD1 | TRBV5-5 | CASSWTGGGIYEQYF | TGTGCCAGCAGCTGGACAGGGGGCGGAATCTACGAGCAGTACTTC
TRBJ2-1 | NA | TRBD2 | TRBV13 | CASSFGTSGYNEQFF | TGTGCCAGCAGCTTTGGGACTAGCGGATACAATGAGCAGTTCTTC
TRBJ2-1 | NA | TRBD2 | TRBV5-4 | CASSFRLAGGGEQFF | TGTGCCAGCAGCTTCCGACTAGCGGGAGGAGGTGAGCAGTTCTTC
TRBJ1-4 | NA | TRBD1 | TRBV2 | CAGQKTGEGCLF | TGTGCCGGCCAAAAGACAGGGGAAGGTTGTTTATTT
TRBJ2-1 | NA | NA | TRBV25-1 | CASSETGLAYNEQFF | TGTGCCAGCAGTGAGACAGGACTTGCCTACAATGAGCAGTTCTTC
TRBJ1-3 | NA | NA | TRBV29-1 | CSVRQRADSSSGNTIYF | TGCAGCGTCCGACAAAGAGCGGACAGCAGCTCTGGAAACACCATATATTTT
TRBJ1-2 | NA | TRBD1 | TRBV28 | CASSLSGTGNYGYTF | TGTGCCAGCAGTTTAAGTGGGACAGGCAACTATGGCTACACCTTC
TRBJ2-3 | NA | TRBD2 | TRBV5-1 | CASSLGLAGSTDTQYF | TGCGCCAGCAGCTTGGGTTTAGCGGGATCCACAGATACGCAGTATTTT
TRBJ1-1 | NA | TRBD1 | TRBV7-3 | CASSLNPNRGRGAFF | TGTGCCAGCAGCTTAAACCCTAACAGGGGGCGTGGGGCTTTCTTT
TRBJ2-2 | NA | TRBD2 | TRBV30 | CAWMGFNGGWKAGELFF | TGTGCCTGGATGGGTTTTAACGGGGGGTGGAAGGCCGGGGAGCTGTTTTTT